These T cell receptor beta chains were read from a single sample in a study of cytomegalovirus exposure and HLA in healthy donors. Only in-frame clones appear in the TCRdb table, and some are missing; sequencing was by immunoSEQ multiplex PCR. Of about 130,000 clones listed, around 77% are singletons. The sample was PBMCs. The receptors come from a woman aged 45-65 years in good health and CMV-seronegative. CDR3s include the opening cysteine and the closing phenylalanine or tryptophan. D genes are given only for firm matches. Some rows have no size entry. The others give once, few or many, or a class for an expanded clone.

clone_size | j_call | d_call | v_call | cdr3_aa | cdr3_nt
- | TRBJ1-2 | TRBD1 | TRBV5-6 | CASSPGTGGQSYGYTF | TGTGCCAGCAGCCCCGGGACAGGGGGCCAAAGCTATGGCTACACCTTC
- | TRBJ2-5 | - | TRBV11-2 | CASSERGETQYF | TGTGCCAGCAGCGAGAGGGGGGAGACCCAGTACTTC
- | TRBJ1-1 | - | TRBV19 | CATHRGGARNTEAFF | TGTGCCACCCACCGTGGTGGGGCGAGGAACACTGAAGCTTTCTTT
- | TRBJ1-1 | - | TRBV7-9 | CASTADGRMNTEAFF | TGTGCCAGCACCGCCGACGGCAGGATGAACACTGAAGCTTTCTTT
- | TRBJ2-1 | TRBD2 | TRBV6-5 | CASSTLAGVSNEQFF | TGTGCCAGCAGTACCCTAGCGGGAGTAAGCAATGAGCAGTTCTTC
few | TRBJ2-4 | - | TRBV28 | CASSFPMGGSENIQYF | TGTGCCAGCAGTTTCCCCATGGGCGGGTCCGAAAACATTCAGTACTTC
- | TRBJ2-5 | - | TRBV13 | CASSLAPQGRETQYF | TGTGCCAGCAGCTTAGCGCCACAGGGACGGGAGACCCAGTACTTC
- | TRBJ2-3 | TRBD2 | TRBV9 | CASSVRAGSSTDTQYF | TGTGCCAGCAGCGTCCGAGCGGGATCTAGCACAGATACGCAGTATTTT
- | TRBJ1-3 | - | TRBV15 | CATSRGGSGNTIYF | TGTGCCACCAGCAGGGGGGGCTCTGGAAACACCATATATTTT
- | TRBJ2-7 | - | TRBV28 | CASSLPRLSYEQYF | TGTGCCAGCAGTTTACCCAGGCTCTCCTACGAGCAGTACTTC
- | TRBJ1-2 | - | TRBV5-6 | CASSRDIPKANYGYPF | TGTGCCAGCAGCCGGGACATCCCCAAGGCTAACTATGGCTACCCCTTC
once | TRBJ2-2 | TRBD2 | TRBV5-4 | CASSRLAGGGELFF | TGTGCCAGCAGCAGACTAGCGGGAGGCGGGGAGCTGTTTTTT
- | TRBJ2-3 | - | TRBV5-1 | CASSLGTTLGGDTQYF | TGCGCCAGCAGCTTAGGAACTACTCTGGGGGGAGATACGCAGTATTTT
- | TRBJ2-7 | TRBD1 | TRBV6-6 | CASSDQGAYEQYF | TGTGCCAGCAGTGATCAGGGGGCCTACGAGCAGTACTTC
medium-sized | TRBJ2-7 | TRBD2 | TRBV6-1 | CASSEGPSGSNEQYF | TGTGCCAGCAGTGAAGGGCCTAGCGGGAGCAACGAGCAGTACTTC
- | TRBJ2-1 | TRBD2 | TRBV4-3 | CASSPRTSGPPYNEQFF | TGCGCCAGCAGCCCTCGGACTAGCGGACCTCCCTACAATGAGCAGTTCTTC
once | TRBJ2-2 | TRBD1 | TRBV19 | CASSISAGGTGELFF | TGTGCCAGTAGTATTTCAGCAGGGGGCACCGGGGAGCTGTTTTTT
- | TRBJ1-3 | - | TRBV6-1 | CASSELQGSGNTIYF | TGTGCCAGCAGTGAACTACAGGGATCCGGAAACACCATATATTTT
- | TRBJ2-3 | TRBD2 | TRBV5-6 | CASGLAGPGDTQYF | TGTGCCAGCGGCTTAGCGGGGCCCGGGGATACGCAGTATTTT
- | TRBJ2-7 | - | TRBV6-5 | CASSRPGYEQYF | TGTGCCAGCAGCCGCCCAGGGTACGAGCAGTACTTC
- | TRBJ1-5 | - | TRBV19 | CASSIGGSGGIGNQPQHF | TGTGCCAGTAGTATAGGAGGGTCGGGGGGCATAGGCAATCAGCCCCAGCATTTT
- | TRBJ2-5 | - | TRBV18 | CASSTADQYF | TGTGCCAGCTCAACGGCGGACCAGTACTTC
- | TRBJ2-6 | TRBD1 | TRBV18 | CASSPGQGVSGANVLTF | TGTGCCAGCTCACCAGGACAGGGAGTCTCTGGGGCCAACGTCCTGACTTTC
once | TRBJ2-1 | - | TRBV2 | CASMRGVGGFYNEQFF | TGTGCCAGCATGAGAGGAGTGGGCGGGTTCTACAATGAGCAGTTCTTC
- | TRBJ2-1 | TRBD2 | TRBV5-4 | CASNLRGSYNEQFF | TGTGCCAGCAACCTCCGCGGGAGCTACAATGAGCAGTTCTTC